This is a list of T cell receptor beta chains from one sample in a study of spatial heterogeneity in lung cancer. TCRdb reprocessed the 5' RACE reads via MiXCR and lists one record per CDR3 protein. The table has about 25,000 distinct CDR3 sequences, 5.5% to 8.5% seen once. This specimen consisted of PBMCs, obtained at surgery. Receptors originate from a male donor with early-stage non-small cell lung cancer. Both conserved end residues are part of each CDR3. Each record gives: CDR3 protein, CDR3 DNA, D gene, V gene, J gene, clone size, CDR3 length. D genes are given only for firm matches. A row's size may be missing; if present it is once, few, many or a size class.

CDR3 protein: CASSQETGEQYF; CDR3 DNA: TGCGCCAGCAGCCAAGAGACGGGCGAGCAGTACTTC; D gene: .; V gene: TRBV4-1; J gene: TRBJ2-7; clone size: many; CDR3 length: 12
CDR3 protein: CASGLGNRDTEAFF; CDR3 DNA: TGTGCTAGTGGTTTGGGGAACAGGGACACTGAAGCTTTCTTT; D gene: .; V gene: TRBV12-5; J gene: TRBJ1-1; clone size: many; CDR3 length: 14
CDR3 protein: CASSLDAQGNTEAFF; CDR3 DNA: TGTGCCAGCAGCTTAGACGCCCAGGGAAACACTGAAGCTTTCTTT; D gene: .; V gene: TRBV7-2; J gene: TRBJ1-1; clone size: medium-sized; CDR3 length: 15
CDR3 protein: CSVWDRGTDTQYF; CDR3 DNA: TGCAGCGTATGGGACAGGGGCACAGATACGCAGTATTTT; D gene: TRBD1; V gene: TRBV29-1; J gene: TRBJ2-3; clone size: many; CDR3 length: 13
CDR3 protein: CASTREWEQFF; CDR3 DNA: TGTGCCAGCACGCGGGAGTGGGAGCAGTTCTTC; D gene: TRBD2; V gene: TRBV2; J gene: TRBJ2-1; clone size: many; CDR3 length: 11
CDR3 protein: CASKGRTSGRMNEQFF; CDR3 DNA: TGTGCCAGCAAGGGCCGGACTAGCGGGAGAATGAATGAGCAGTTCTTC; D gene: TRBD2; V gene: TRBV2; J gene: TRBJ2-1; clone size: many; CDR3 length: 16
CDR3 protein: CASSQDTIGGDTIYF; CDR3 DNA: TGCGCCAGCAGCCAAGATACGATCGGAGGGGACACCATATATTTT; D gene: .; V gene: TRBV4-1; J gene: TRBJ1-3; clone size: medium-sized; CDR3 length: 15
CDR3 protein: CASSLNRDQPQHF; CDR3 DNA: TGTGCCAGCAGCTTAAACAGGGATCAGCCCCAGCATTTT; D gene: .; V gene: TRBV11-2; J gene: TRBJ1-5; clone size: .; CDR3 length: 13
CDR3 protein: CVSSQGAEAFF; CDR3 DNA: TGTGTCAGCAGCCAGGGTGCTGAAGCTTTCTTT; D gene: .; V gene: TRBV12-3/TRBV12-4; J gene: TRBJ1-1; clone size: few; CDR3 length: 11
CDR3 protein: CASSPTPALDTEAFF; CDR3 DNA: TGTGCCAGCAGTCCTACCCCGGCGCTTGATACTGAAGCTTTCTTT; D gene: .; V gene: TRBV6-6; J gene: TRBJ1-1; clone size: many; CDR3 length: 15
CDR3 protein: CSARGGLAGDEQFF; CDR3 DNA: TGCAGTGCTAGAGGGGGACTAGCGGGAGATGAGCAGTTCTTC; D gene: TRBD2; V gene: TRBV20-1; J gene: TRBJ2-1; clone size: few; CDR3 length: 14
CDR3 protein: CASSFRAVNEQFF; CDR3 DNA: TGTGCCAGCAGTTTCAGGGCTGTCAATGAGCAGTTCTTC; D gene: .; V gene: TRBV12-3/TRBV12-4; J gene: TRBJ2-1; clone size: .; CDR3 length: 13
CDR3 protein: CASSAGGSKEKLFF; CDR3 DNA: TGCGCCAGCAGTGCGGGGGGTTCTAAGGAAAAACTGTTTTTT; D gene: .; V gene: TRBV10-1; J gene: TRBJ1-4; clone size: .; CDR3 length: 14
CDR3 protein: CASSRLQGTYEQYF; CDR3 DNA: TGTGCCAGCAGTCGGTTACAGGGAACCTACGAGCAGTACTTC; D gene: .; V gene: TRBV11-1; J gene: TRBJ2-7; clone size: many; CDR3 length: 14
CDR3 protein: CASSLIGSGTEAFF; CDR3 DNA: TGCGCCAGCAGCTTGATAGGGTCGGGCACTGAAGCTTTCTTT; D gene: .; V gene: TRBV5-1; J gene: TRBJ1-1; clone size: few; CDR3 length: 14
CDR3 protein: CASSLARGGAKDTQYF; CDR3 DNA: TGCGCCAGCAGCTTGGCCCGCGGGGGGGCTAAAGATACGCAGTATTTT; D gene: TRBD2; V gene: TRBV5-1; J gene: TRBJ2-3; clone size: many; CDR3 length: 16
CDR3 protein: CSFAGTRGNTGELFF; CDR3 DNA: TGCAGTTTTGCCGGGACTAGGGGAAACACCGGGGAGCTGTTTTTT; D gene: TRBD2; V gene: TRBV20-1; J gene: TRBJ2-2; clone size: few; CDR3 length: 15
CDR3 protein: CASSPPGTNYGYTF; CDR3 DNA: TGTGCCAGCTCACCTCCCGGAACTAACTATGGCTACACCTTC; D gene: .; V gene: TRBV18; J gene: TRBJ1-2; clone size: many; CDR3 length: 14
CDR3 protein: CASKPGALAQETQYF; CDR3 DNA: TGTGCCAGCAAGCCGGGGGCACTAGCCCAAGAGACCCAGTACTTC; D gene: .; V gene: TRBV27; J gene: TRBJ2-5; clone size: .; CDR3 length: 15
CDR3 protein: CSARMGLTDTQYF; CDR3 DNA: TGCAGTGCTAGAATGGGCCTCACAGATACGCAGTATTTT; D gene: .; V gene: TRBV20-1; J gene: TRBJ2-3; clone size: many; CDR3 length: 13
CDR3 protein: CASSVEWGADTQYF; CDR3 DNA: TGTGCCAGCAGCGTAGAATGGGGGGCAGATACGCAGTATTTT; D gene: .; V gene: TRBV9; J gene: TRBJ2-3; clone size: many; CDR3 length: 14
CDR3 protein: CSVGLGGETQYF; CDR3 DNA: TGCAGCGTGGGTCTAGGAGGTGAGACCCAGTACTTC; D gene: .; V gene: TRBV29-1; J gene: TRBJ2-5; clone size: many; CDR3 length: 12
CDR3 protein: CASSSQQSYEQYF; CDR3 DNA: TGTGCCAGCAGTTCCCAACAGTCCTACGAGCAGTACTTC; D gene: .; V gene: TRBV12-3/TRBV12-4; J gene: TRBJ2-7; clone size: .; CDR3 length: 13
CDR3 protein: CATTSEVRPQHF; CDR3 DNA: TGTGCCACCACTTCCGAGGTTCGGCCCCAGCATTTT; D gene: .; V gene: TRBV28; J gene: TRBJ1-5; clone size: many; CDR3 length: 12
CDR3 protein: CSALRDRDEKLFF; CDR3 DNA: TGCAGTGCTCTCCGGGACAGGGATGAAAAACTGTTTTTT; D gene: TRBD1; V gene: TRBV20-1; J gene: TRBJ1-4; clone size: few; CDR3 length: 13
CDR3 protein: CASSSTDSPRETQYF; CDR3 DNA: TGTGCCAGCAGCTCTACGGACAGCCCTCGGGAGACCCAGTACTTC; D gene: .; V gene: TRBV7-2; J gene: TRBJ2-5; clone size: few; CDR3 length: 15
CDR3 protein: CASTARGNEQFF; CDR3 DNA: TGTGCCAGCACAGCCCGTGGTAATGAGCAGTTCTTC; D gene: .; V gene: TRBV12-3/TRBV12-4; J gene: TRBJ2-1; clone size: medium-sized; CDR3 length: 12
CDR3 protein: CASSLTSGGDNEQFF; CDR3 DNA: TGCGCCAGCAGCTTGACTAGCGGGGGAGACAATGAGCAGTTCTTC; D gene: TRBD2; V gene: TRBV5-1; J gene: TRBJ2-1; clone size: many; CDR3 length: 15
CDR3 protein: CASSQGMAGGTEAFF; CDR3 DNA: TGTGCCAGCAGCCAAGGCATGGCGGGAGGCACTGAAGCTTTCTTT; D gene: .; V gene: TRBV3-1; J gene: TRBJ1-1; clone size: many; CDR3 length: 15
CDR3 protein: CASSQLNRKAFF; CDR3 DNA: TGTGCCAGCAGCCAATTGAACAGGAAAGCTTTCTTT; D gene: .; V gene: TRBV3-1; J gene: TRBJ1-1; clone size: few; CDR3 length: 12
CDR3 protein: CASSPGRAGADTQYF; CDR3 DNA: TGCGCCAGCAGCCCGGGGAGGGCGGGAGCAGATACGCAGTATTTT; D gene: TRBD2; V gene: TRBV5-1; J gene: TRBJ2-3; clone size: .; CDR3 length: 15
CDR3 protein: CSARVEGGFDTQYF; CDR3 DNA: TGCAGTGCTAGAGTAGAAGGGGGCTTCGATACGCAGTATTTT; D gene: TRBD1; V gene: TRBV20-1; J gene: TRBJ2-3; clone size: many; CDR3 length: 14
CDR3 protein: CASSQASGIGTQYF; CDR3 DNA: TGTGCCAGTAGTCAGGCTAGCGGGATCGGGACCCAGTACTTC; D gene: TRBD2; V gene: TRBV19; J gene: TRBJ2-5; clone size: many; CDR3 length: 14